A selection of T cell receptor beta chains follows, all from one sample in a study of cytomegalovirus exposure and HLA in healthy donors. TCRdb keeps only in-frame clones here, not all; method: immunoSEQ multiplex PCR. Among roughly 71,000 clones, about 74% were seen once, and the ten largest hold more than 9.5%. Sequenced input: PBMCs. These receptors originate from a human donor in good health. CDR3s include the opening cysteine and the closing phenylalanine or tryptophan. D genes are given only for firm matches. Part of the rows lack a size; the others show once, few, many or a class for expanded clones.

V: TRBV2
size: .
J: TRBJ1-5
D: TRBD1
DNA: TGTGCCAGCAGTGTGACAGGGCGCAATCAGCCCCAGCATTTT
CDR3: CASSVTGRNQPQHF

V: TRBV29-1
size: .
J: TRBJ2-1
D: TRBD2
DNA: TGCAGCGCCCTAGCGGGAGGGCCTCGCTTCTACAATGAGCAGTTCTTC
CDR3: CSALAGGPRFYNEQFF

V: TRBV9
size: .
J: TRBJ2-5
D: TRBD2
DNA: TGTGCCAGCAGCCCTAGCGGGAGAGGAGAGACCCAGTACTTC
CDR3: CASSPSGRGETQYF

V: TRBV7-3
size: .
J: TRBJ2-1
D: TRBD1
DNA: TGTGCCAGCAGCGTCGACAGGGCAACCTACAATGAGCAGTTCTTC
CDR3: CASSVDRATYNEQFF

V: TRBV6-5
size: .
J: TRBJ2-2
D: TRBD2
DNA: TGTGCCAGCAGCGGCGGGAGACTCACCGGGGAGCTGTTTTTT
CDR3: CASSGGRLTGELFF

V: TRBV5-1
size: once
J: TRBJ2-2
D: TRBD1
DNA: TGCGCCAGCAGCTTGGCCGGGCAGGGGGCGATGGACGGGGAGCTGTTTTTT
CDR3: CASSLAGQGAMDGELFF

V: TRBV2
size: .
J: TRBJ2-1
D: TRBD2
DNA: TGTGCCAGTGGGGAGGGGCTAGCGGGAGGCGAGCAGTTCTTC
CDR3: CASGEGLAGGEQFF

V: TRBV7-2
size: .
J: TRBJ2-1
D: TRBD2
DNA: TGTGCCAGCAGCTTGGGACTAGCGAGTGAGCAGTTCTTC
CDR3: CASSLGLASEQFF

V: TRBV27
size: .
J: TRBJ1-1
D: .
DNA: TGTGCCAGCAGTCCTCGGGCAGGGTCGCGAACTGAAGCTTTCTTT
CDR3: CASSPRAGSRTEAFF

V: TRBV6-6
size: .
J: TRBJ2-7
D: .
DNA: TGTGCCAGCAGTTACCGACAGGTTTCCTACGAGCAGTACTTC
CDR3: CASSYRQVSYEQYF

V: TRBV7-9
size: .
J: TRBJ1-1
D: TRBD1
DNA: TGTGCCAGTGCAGGGGGCGCGAACACTGAAGCTTTCTTT
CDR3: CASAGGANTEAFF